This T cell receptor beta chain was captured by sequencing in a study of cytomegalovirus exposure and HLA in healthy donors (dated by TCRdb to 2016 to 2017). Context from the whole study: A later analysis indicated that the 95 to 150 validation repertoires were generated on the platform also employed for the 700 or so repertoires of the first cohort. The study was designed to test whether signatures of past pathogen exposure could be identified by cataloging public T cell receptors. To predict cytomegalovirus infection status, the study combined high-throughput TCR immunosequencing, statistical association of individual TCRs with disease status, and machine learning. A separate validation cohort of 100 to 150 different subjects was used in addition to the 666-subject first cohort.

A single count supports this clone. It lacks a known antigen. The record has no base qualities; no much larger clone is one base away. Library preparation employed the immunoSEQ multiplex PCR assay. Turning to the authors' computational methods: A statistical classification framework was developed to diagnose cytomegalovirus status using the catalog of TCR beta chain sequences. Sourced from immuneACCESS, this table was stored by TCRdb with only in-frame sequences that have V and J called. A share of the clones is absent; for the studies checked, an unresolved V gene accounts for under half, and the remainder has no known explanation. Clone size and the V and J calls come from that table; the DNA yielded D and trimming. The sample includes around 140,000 clones, with about 91% observed a single time. The ten largest clones add up to 4.5% of the sample. The donors belonged to the validation cohort of around 120 subjects, which was separate from the roughly 700-subject first cohort.

Here V drops 6 bases and J drops 4 bases, and the junction holds 5 bases not matched to any gene. There are 14 amino acids in the CDR3, from cysteine to phenylalanine inclusive. Only the CDR3 DNA is retained, 42 bases long and in frame from the first base. Reading the germline V gene (reference sequence) gives CDR1 MNHEY and CDR2 SMNVEV. General findings and caveats noted by the study authors: Across donors, most TCR sequences were observed very rarely, whereas some public TCRs were present in many individuals. A few of the identified cytomegalovirus-associated TCR beta chains were confirmed in vitro to be specific for cytomegalovirus antigens. The classifier was reported to diagnose cytomegalovirus status with high specificity and sensitivity in both the original cohort and the validation cohort. The study gave a list of about 170 TCR beta chains associated with cytomegalovirus. It was suggested by the authors that the approach could potentially be generalized to other disease states and immunological phenotypes. A later analysis found that TCRs clustered in the first cohort also tended to co-occur in the roughly 120 validation repertoires, with approximately 94% of cluster scores above 0. A later analysis had no HLA typing for the validation cohort, so co-occurrence there was scored across all 110 or so repertoires.

Source material: PBMCs. The receptor comes from a man between 18 and 35 years old in good health and CMV-seropositive. This sequence uses TRBV27 and TRBJ1-1, with TRBD1 identical over 10 junction bases. CDR3 protein: CASRRDRGPTEAFF. The DNA is as follows: TGTGCCAGCAGGCGAGACAGGGGGCCCACTGAAGCTTTCTTT.